These 2 T cell receptor beta chains originate from one sample sequenced in a study of CD8 T cells in ankylosing spondylitis. MiXCR was run by TCRdb on the 5' RACE reads, yielding one entry per CDR3 protein. Of fewer than 250,000 distinct CDR3 sequences listed, about 10% are singletons. The sequencing sample was made of blood, either unsorted or a sorted T cell fraction (not recorded which). The receptors stem from a male donor with ankylosing spondylitis or in good health (not recorded which).

This clonotype was seen repeatedly, ten times or more. This chain joins TRBV6-5 and TRBJ2-3, with 8 bases fitting TRBD2. V shed 6 bases and J 4 bases; nucleotides not matched to a gene: 18. Looked up from germline, CDR1 is MNHEY and CDR2 is SVGAGI. The CDR3 is 18 amino acids. The CDR3 here is CASRPTLSGGTRPDTQYF. The CDR3 DNA reads TGTGCCAGCAGACCCACATTAAGCGGGGGCACCAGGCCAGATACGCAGTATTTT.

The table lists this clonotype with many counts. The rearrangement joins TRBV29-1 to TRBJ1-1, with D possibly TRBD1 on 6 matching bases. Germline CDR1 reads SQVTM; CDR2 reads ANQGSEA. This CDR3 spans 13 amino acids. V was cut by 5 bases and J by 0 bases, with 10 bases left in between. CDR3 coding DNA: TGCAGCGTTATGACAGGAATGAACACTGAAGCTTTCTTT. This translates into CSVMTGMNTEAFF. The entire variable domain, with the rest obtained from reference TRBV29-1 and TRBJ1-1, is as follows: SAVISQKPSRDICQRGTSLTIQCQVDSQVTMMFWYRQQPGQSLTLIATANQGSEATYESGFVIDKFPISRPNLTFSTLTVSNMSPEDSSIYLCSVMTGMNTEAFFGQGTRLTVV.